A selection of T cell receptor beta chains follows, all from one sample in a study of T cell changes during pregnancy in multiple sclerosis. Sequencing used immunoSEQ multiplex PCR; TCRdb keeps in-frame clones, though not all of them. There are 14,000 to 15,000 clones in the sample; 80% to 90% occur only once, and 15% to 20% lies in the top ten. The sample here was CD8+ T cells from peripheral blood mononuclear cells, taken in the first trimester of pregnancy. These receptors all stem from a female donor with multiple sclerosis, enrolled in a pregnancy study. CDR3s include the opening cysteine and the closing phenylalanine or tryptophan. The D gene is left open where the match is weak. Size tells how often a clone was seen (once, few, many) or the class of an expanded clone, and some rows leave it out.

cdr3_nt cdr3_aa j_call v_call d_call clone_size
TGTGCCAGCACAGGCGGGAGGGTTCCAAATGAGCAGTTCTTC CASTGGRVPNEQFF TRBJ2-1 TRBV2 TRBD2 -
TGTGCCAGCAGTGCATACAGGGTAAATCAGCCCCAGCATTTT CASSAYRVNQPQHF TRBJ1-5 TRBV6-1 - -
TGTGCCAGTGGACCGGGACACCCCTATGTCGCAGATACGCAGTATTTT CASGPGHPYVADTQYF TRBJ2-3 TRBV19 - few
TGCGCCAGCAGCCAAGAAACTCAGGCCTACAATGAGCAGTTCTTC CASSQETQAYNEQFF TRBJ2-1 TRBV4-1 - -
TGTGCCAGCAGCTTCTTTCGGACAGGTCTAAACGGGGAGCTGTTTTTT CASSFFRTGLNGELFF TRBJ2-2 TRBV7-8 TRBD1 -
TGTGCCAGCATTGAGGCCTCGCTGCATACGCAGTATTTT CASIEASLHTQYF TRBJ2-3 TRBV2 - -
TGCGCCAGCAGTGCACTCTCCCGGGACTCCTCCTCCTACAATGAGCAGTTCTTC CASSALSRDSSSYNEQFF TRBJ2-1 TRBV10-2 - -
TGTGCCAGCAGCTCCGGGACAGGGGCAGTCAAACTGTTTTTT CASSSGTGAVKLFF TRBJ1-4 TRBV5-6 TRBD1 -
TGTGCCAGCAGCAAATCCCAAACGTTAGCTGGAAACACCATATATTTT CASSKSQTLAGNTIYF TRBJ1-3 TRBV7-9 - -
TGTGCCAGCAGCGTAGGCGGAGGAGTTAACTATGGCTACACCTTC CASSVGGGVNYGYTF TRBJ1-2 TRBV9 - -
TGTGCCAGCAGTTTATCGAAGGGGGCGCATGGCTACACCTTC CASSLSKGAHGYTF TRBJ1-2 TRBV27 TRBD1 -